This paragraph covers one T cell receptor beta chain sequence. These data originate in a study of cytotoxic CD8 clonotypes in ibrutinib-treated CLL. Clones were sequenced by immunoSEQ multiplex PCR, and TCRdb holds only the in-frame ones, with some missing. The top ten hold approximately 15% of the sample, which has almost 250,000 clones, less than 75% seen once. Around 1.8 micrograms of genomic DNA (from cryopreserved PBMCs) were used for TCR beta libraries. V was pared by 0 bases and J by 2 bases, with 8 bases between. The CDR3 totals 15 residues. Germline V gene lookup returns CDR1 SGHRS and CDR2 YFSETQ.

The starting material was PBMCs, obtained after 24 months of ibrutinib treatment. The chain carries TRBV5-1 and TRBJ1-4; the D is unclear. This TCR was sampled from a human donor with chronic lymphocytic leukemia. CDR3: CASSLVGATNEKLFF. CDR3 DNA sequence: TGCGCCAGCAGCTTGGTGGGCGCCACTAATGAAAAACTGTTTTTT. The variable domain in full, completed from reference TRBV5-1 and TRBJ1-4, reads KAGVTQTPRYLIKTRGQQVTLSCSPISGHRSVSWYQQTPGQGLQFLFEYFSETQRNKGNFPGRFSGRQFSNSRSEMNVSTLELGDSALYLCASSLVGATNEKLFFGSGTQLSVL.